The 8 T cell receptor beta chains listed next were all sequenced from one sample in a study of T-cell reconstitution after alpha-beta-depleted transplantation in children. A TCRbeta library incorporating unique molecular identifiers was prepared. TCRdb processed the PCR reads anew with MiXCR; each CDR3 protein has one entry. The data contain hundreds of thousands of distinct CDR3 sequences, 15% to 20% of them seen just once; the ten biggest clones take up over 25%. Sequenced material: PBMCs, mostly from graft donor cells, taken 360 days after TCRalphabeta/CD19-depleted stem cell transplant. The receptors were gathered from a boy under two years old who had a stem cell transplant for Wiskott-Aldrich syndrome, so the T cells may come from the graft donor.

This clonotype was seen a handful of times. The chain carries TRBV20-1 and TRBJ2-7, with TRBD2 matching 7 bases. The CDR3 covers 14 residues. V dropped 3 bases and J dropped 5; count of bases not matched to a gene: 10. Per germline, CDR1 DFQATT and CDR2 SNEGSKA (reference sequence). The CDR3 reads CSARQTREGHEQYF. DNA of the CDR3: TGCAGTGCTAGGCAGACTAGGGAGGGCCACGAGCAGTACTTC.

The V gene is TRBV5-1, the J gene TRBJ2-7; D uncertain. CDR1 and CDR2 from the germline V gene are SGHRS and YFSETQ. V was clipped by 0 bases and J by 9 bases, with 10 bases between them. The length of the CDR3 is 12 residues. The CDR3 reads CASSLDNLGQYF. CDR3 nucleotides: TGCGCCAGCAGCTTGGACAATCTCGGGCAGTACTTC.

This clonotype appeared a few times. The rearrangement links TRBV28 to TRBJ2-5; TRBD1 matches at 8 bases. In germline, CDR1 is MDHEN, CDR2 SYDVKM. After removal of 2 bases from V and 2 bases from J, the junction contained 7 bases not matched to a gene. The CDR3 runs 16 residues. CDR3 sequence (DNA): TGTGCCAGCAGTTTACCCCTCGACAGGGGTCAAGAGACCCAGTACTTC. Translating gives CASSLPLDRGQETQYF.

The V gene is TRBV29-1, the J gene TRBJ2-1, with no clear D. The CDR3 spans 12 residues. Per germline, CDR1 SQVTM and CDR2 ANQGSEA. V was pared by 4 bases and J by 2 bases, with 6 bases between. Here the CDR3 reads CSVGRPYNEQFF. CDR3 coding DNA: TGCAGCGTTGGACGGCCCTACAATGAGCAGTTCTTC.

The chain recombines TRBV19 with TRBJ1-5; tentative D call: TRBD1 (6 bases). The CDR3 loop spans 16 amino acids. The germline V and J ends were trimmed by 1 base and 8 bases, with 18 bases remaining between them. CDR1 is LNHDA and CDR2 is SQIVND in the germline V gene (reference sequence). The CDR3 sequence is CASSIVQGKFIKPQHF. CDR3 DNA: TGTGCCAGTAGTATAGTTCAGGGGAAATTTATCAAGCCCCAGCATTTT.

This clonotype was seen a few times. The chain is built from TRBV25-1 and TRBJ2-7, with TRBD1 matching over 9 bases. V trimming: 6 bases; J trimming: 3 bases; junction bases outside the gene matches: 3. The CDR3 is made up of 13 amino acids. Germline V CDR1 and CDR2: MGHDK, SYGVNS. This CDR3 reads CASRTGGDYEQYF. As DNA, the CDR3 is TGTGCCAGCAGGACAGGGGGTGACTACGAGCAGTACTTC.

This chain connects TRBV11-2 to TRBJ2-7; D possibly corresponds to TRBD2 (6 bases). The CDR3 sequence is 15 residues long. Trimming took off 6 bases at V and 4 bases at J, with 19 bases between the two ends. The germline CDR1 and CDR2 sequences are SGHAT and FQNNGV. The CDR3 reads CASRSARRGYYEQYF. The CDR3 bases are TGTGCCAGCAGGTCCGCCCGGCGGGGCTATTACGAGCAGTACTTC.

The rearrangement links TRBV4-2 to TRBJ2-6, with D perhaps matching TRBD1 (6 bases). The ends were cut back, 4 bases at V and 0 bases at J, with 16 bases in the middle. The CDR3 totals 18 residues. Per germline, CDR1 LGHNA and CDR2 YNFKEQ. The CDR3 coding sequence is TGTGCCAGCAGCCCTACAGGGTTTCCCCGCTCTGGGGCCAACGTCCTGACTTTC. It encodes CASSPTGFPRSGANVLTF.